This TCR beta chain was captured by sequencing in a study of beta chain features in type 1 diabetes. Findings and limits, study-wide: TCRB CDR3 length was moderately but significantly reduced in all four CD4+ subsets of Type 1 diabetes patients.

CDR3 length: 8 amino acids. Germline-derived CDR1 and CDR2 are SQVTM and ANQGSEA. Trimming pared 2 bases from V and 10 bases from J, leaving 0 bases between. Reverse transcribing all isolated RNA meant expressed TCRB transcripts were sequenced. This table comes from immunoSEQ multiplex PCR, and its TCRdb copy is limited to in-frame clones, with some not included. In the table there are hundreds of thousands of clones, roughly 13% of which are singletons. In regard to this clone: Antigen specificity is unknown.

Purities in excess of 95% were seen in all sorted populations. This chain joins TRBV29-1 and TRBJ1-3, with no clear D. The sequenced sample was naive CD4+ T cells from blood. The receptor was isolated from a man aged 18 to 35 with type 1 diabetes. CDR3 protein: CSVETIYF. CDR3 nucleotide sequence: TGCAGCGTTGAAACCATATATTTT. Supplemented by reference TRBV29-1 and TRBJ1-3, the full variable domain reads SAVISQKPSRDICQRGTSLTIQCQVDSQVTMMFWYRQQPGQSLTLIATANQGSEATYESGFVIDKFPISRPNLTFSTLTVSNMSPEDSSIYLCSVETIYFGEGSWLTVV.